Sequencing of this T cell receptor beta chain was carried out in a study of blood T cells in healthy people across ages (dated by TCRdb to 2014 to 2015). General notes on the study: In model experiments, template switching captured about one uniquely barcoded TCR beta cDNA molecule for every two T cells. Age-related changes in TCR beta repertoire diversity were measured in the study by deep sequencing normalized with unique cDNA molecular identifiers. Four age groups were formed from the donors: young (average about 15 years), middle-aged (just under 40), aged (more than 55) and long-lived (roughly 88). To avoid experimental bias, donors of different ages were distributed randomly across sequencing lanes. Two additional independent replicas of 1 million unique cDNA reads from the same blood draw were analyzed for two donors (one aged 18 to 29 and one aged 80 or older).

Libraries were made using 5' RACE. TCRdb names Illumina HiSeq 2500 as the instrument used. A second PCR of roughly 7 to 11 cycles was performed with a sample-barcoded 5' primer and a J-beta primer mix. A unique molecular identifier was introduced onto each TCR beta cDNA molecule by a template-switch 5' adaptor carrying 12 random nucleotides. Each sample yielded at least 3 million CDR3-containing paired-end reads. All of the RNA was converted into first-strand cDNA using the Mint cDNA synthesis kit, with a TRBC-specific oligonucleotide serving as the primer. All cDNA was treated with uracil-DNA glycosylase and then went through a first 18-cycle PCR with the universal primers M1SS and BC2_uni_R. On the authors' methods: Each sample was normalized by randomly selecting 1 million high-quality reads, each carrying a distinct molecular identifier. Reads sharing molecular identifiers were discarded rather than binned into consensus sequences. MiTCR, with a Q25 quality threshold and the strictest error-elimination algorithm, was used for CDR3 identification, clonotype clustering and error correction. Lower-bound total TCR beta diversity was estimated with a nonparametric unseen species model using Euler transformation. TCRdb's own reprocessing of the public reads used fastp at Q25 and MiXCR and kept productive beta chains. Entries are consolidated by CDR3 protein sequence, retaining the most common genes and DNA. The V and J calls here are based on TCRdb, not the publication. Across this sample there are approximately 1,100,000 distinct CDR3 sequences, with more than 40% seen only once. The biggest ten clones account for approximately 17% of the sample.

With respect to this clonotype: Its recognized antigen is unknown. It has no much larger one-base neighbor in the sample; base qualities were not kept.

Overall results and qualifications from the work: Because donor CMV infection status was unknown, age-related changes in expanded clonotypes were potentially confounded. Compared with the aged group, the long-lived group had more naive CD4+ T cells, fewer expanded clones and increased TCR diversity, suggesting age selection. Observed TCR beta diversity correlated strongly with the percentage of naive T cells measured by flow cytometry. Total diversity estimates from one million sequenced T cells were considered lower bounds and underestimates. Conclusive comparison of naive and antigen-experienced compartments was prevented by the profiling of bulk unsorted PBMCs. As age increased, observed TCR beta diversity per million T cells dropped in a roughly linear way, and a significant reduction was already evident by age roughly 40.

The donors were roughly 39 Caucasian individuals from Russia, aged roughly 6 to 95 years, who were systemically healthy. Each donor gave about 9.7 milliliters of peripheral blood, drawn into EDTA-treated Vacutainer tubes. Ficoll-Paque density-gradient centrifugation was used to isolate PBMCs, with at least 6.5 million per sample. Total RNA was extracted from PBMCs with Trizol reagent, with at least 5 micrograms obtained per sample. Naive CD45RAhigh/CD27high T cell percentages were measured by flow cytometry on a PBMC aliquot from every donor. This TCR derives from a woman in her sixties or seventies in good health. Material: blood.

The CDR3 sequence is CASSWRTGGNNEQFF. The bases are TGCGCCAGCAGCTGGAGGACAGGGGGCAACAATGAGCAGTTCTTC. The rearranged segments are TRBV5-1 and TRBJ2-1; TRBD1 fits 11 bases in the junction. CDR3 length: 15 amino acids, cysteine to phenylalanine. Of all the DNA, just the CDR3 is kept, 45 bases in frame from base 1. From the germline V gene, CDR1 is SGHRS and CDR2 is YFSETQ. The V end gives up 3 bases and the J end 5 bases, leaving 4 bases in the junction not matched to a gene.